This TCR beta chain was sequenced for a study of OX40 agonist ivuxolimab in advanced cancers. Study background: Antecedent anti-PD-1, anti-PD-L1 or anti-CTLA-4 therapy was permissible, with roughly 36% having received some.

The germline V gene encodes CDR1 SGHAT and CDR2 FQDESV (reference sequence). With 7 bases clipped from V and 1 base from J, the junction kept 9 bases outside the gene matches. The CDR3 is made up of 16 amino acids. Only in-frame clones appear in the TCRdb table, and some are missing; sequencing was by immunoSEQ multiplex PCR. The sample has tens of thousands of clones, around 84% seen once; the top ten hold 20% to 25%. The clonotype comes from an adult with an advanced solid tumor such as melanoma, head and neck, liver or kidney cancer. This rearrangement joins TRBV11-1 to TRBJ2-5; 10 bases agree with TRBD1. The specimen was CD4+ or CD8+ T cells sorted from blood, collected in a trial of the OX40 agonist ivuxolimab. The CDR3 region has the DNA TGTGCCAGCAACCACTGGACAGGGGGAACCCAAGAGACCCAGTACTTC. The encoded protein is CASNHWTGGTQETQYF.